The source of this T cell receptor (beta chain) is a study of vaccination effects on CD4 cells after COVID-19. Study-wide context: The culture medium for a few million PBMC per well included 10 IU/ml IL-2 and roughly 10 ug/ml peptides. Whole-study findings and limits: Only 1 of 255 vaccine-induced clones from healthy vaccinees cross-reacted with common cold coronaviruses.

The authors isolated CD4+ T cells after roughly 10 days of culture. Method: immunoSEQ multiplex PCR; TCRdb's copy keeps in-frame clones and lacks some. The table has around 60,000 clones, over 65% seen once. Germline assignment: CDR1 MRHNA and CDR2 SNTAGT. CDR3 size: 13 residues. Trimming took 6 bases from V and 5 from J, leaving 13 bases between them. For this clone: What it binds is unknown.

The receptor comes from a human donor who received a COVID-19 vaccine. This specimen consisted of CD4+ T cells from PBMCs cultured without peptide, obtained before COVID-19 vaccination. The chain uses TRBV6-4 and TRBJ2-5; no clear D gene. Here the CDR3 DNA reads TGTGCCAGCAGCGGGCGGATCGGGGAGACCCAGTACTTC. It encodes CASSGRIGETQYF.